Listed below are T cell receptor beta chains from one sample, sequenced in a study of CD8+ T cells in alopecia areata. The protocol was immunoSEQ multiplex PCR, while the TCRdb copy is restricted to in-frame clones and leaves out a portion. Among about 100,000 clones listed, around 59% were seen once. Input material: CD8+ T cells sorted from blood. Source of these receptors: a human donor in good health. Both conserved end residues are part of each CDR3. The D gene is left open where the match is weak. A row's size may be missing; if present it is once, few, many or a size class.

v_call,d_call,clone_size,j_call,cdr3_aa,cdr3_nt
TRBV2,NA,NA,TRBJ2-2,CASSLITELFF,TGTGCCAGCAGCCTCATCACGGAGCTGTTTTTT
TRBV15,NA,NA,TRBJ1-2,CANPGHLSLANYGYTF,TGTGCCAACCCGGGACACCTGTCGTTAGCTAACTATGGCTACACCTTC
TRBV25-1,TRBD1,NA,TRBJ2-2,CASSDQRTGGSAGELFF,TGTGCCAGCAGTGACCAGAGGACAGGGGGCTCGGCCGGGGAGCTGTTTTTT
TRBV13,TRBD1,once,TRBJ2-5,CASSPRDSFIAETQYF,TGTGCCAGCAGCCCCCGGGACAGTTTCATTGCAGAGACCCAGTACTTC
TRBV4-1,NA,NA,TRBJ2-5,CASSQDVLAEPQETQYF,TGCGCCAGCAGCCAAGATGTCTTGGCAGAGCCCCAAGAGACCCAGTACTTC
TRBV28,NA,few,TRBJ2-3,CASSGVGDTQYF,TGTGCCAGCAGTGGGGTGGGGGATACGCAGTATTTT
TRBV6-4,NA,NA,TRBJ2-2,CASSPRDTGELFF,TGTGCCAGCAGTCCCAGGGACACCGGGGAGCTGTTTTTT
TRBV4-3,TRBD1,NA,TRBJ1-2,CASSRQGQAPYGYTF,TGCGCCAGCAGCCGGCAAGGACAGGCGCCCTATGGCTACACCTTC
TRBV6-1,NA,NA,TRBJ2-7,CASSETASESYEQYF,TGTGCCAGCAGTGAAACGGCTAGCGAGTCCTACGAGCAGTACTTC
TRBV25-1,NA,NA,TRBJ2-1,CASSEPGRTGFNEQFF,TGTGCCAGCAGTGAGCCAGGTCGGACGGGTTTCAATGAGCAGTTCTTC
TRBV2,NA,NA,TRBJ2-3,CASSEARLDTDTQYF,TGTGCCAGCAGTGAAGCTCGGCTAGACACAGATACGCAGTATTTT
TRBV2,TRBD1,few,TRBJ2-1,CASSDTGDEQFF,TGTGCCAGCAGCGATACAGGGGATGAGCAGTTCTTC
TRBV15,NA,NA,TRBJ2-2,CATSRDRGSNTGELFF,TGTGCCACCAGCAGAGATCGCGGCAGTAACACCGGGGAGCTGTTTTTT
TRBV19,NA,NA,TRBJ1-4,CASTDGAGREKLFF,TGTGCCAGTACCGACGGGGCAGGTCGGGAAAAACTGTTTTTT
TRBV7-2,NA,NA,TRBJ2-5,CASSLGPSGQETQYF,TGTGCCAGCAGCTTAGGGCCCTCTGGGCAGGAGACCCAGTACTTC
TRBV28,NA,NA,TRBJ2-4,CASREIGVAKNIQYF,TGTGCCAGCAGGGAAATAGGCGTAGCCAAAAACATTCAGTACTTC
TRBV27,NA,NA,TRBJ1-4,CASSLLGPRTVGEKLFF,TGTGCCAGCAGTTTATTGGGGCCACGGACCGTCGGAGAAAAACTGTTTTTT
TRBV5-6,NA,NA,TRBJ1-3,CASSFPSSGNTIYF,TGTGCCAGCAGCTTTCCCTCGTCTGGAAACACCATATATTTT
TRBV14,TRBD1,once,TRBJ2-1,CASSPHRGNEQFF,TGTGCCAGCAGCCCGCACAGGGGTAATGAGCAGTTCTTC
TRBV29-1,TRBD1,NA,TRBJ1-1,CSVEQGGALAFF,TGCAGCGTTGAACAGGGGGGCGCGCTGGCTTTCTTT
TRBV4-3,TRBD1,NA,TRBJ2-3,CASSQDLGTGGNTQYF,TGCGCCAGCAGCCAAGATCTTGGGACAGGGGGTAATACGCAGTATTTT
TRBV19,NA,NA,TRBJ1-1,CASSIWSTDMNTEAFF,TGTGCCAGTAGTATCTGGTCGACGGATATGAACACTGAAGCTTTCTTT